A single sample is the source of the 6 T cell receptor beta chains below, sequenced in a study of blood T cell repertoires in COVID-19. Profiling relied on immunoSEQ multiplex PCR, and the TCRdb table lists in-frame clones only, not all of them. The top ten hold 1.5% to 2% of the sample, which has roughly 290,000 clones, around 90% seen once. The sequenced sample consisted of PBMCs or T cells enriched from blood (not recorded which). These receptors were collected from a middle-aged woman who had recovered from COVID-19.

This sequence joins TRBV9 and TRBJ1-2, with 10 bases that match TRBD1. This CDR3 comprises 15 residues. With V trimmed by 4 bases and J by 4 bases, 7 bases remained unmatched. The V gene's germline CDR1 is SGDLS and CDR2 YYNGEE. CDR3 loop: CASSLERTGGYGYTF. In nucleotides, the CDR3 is TGTGCCAGCAGCCTCGAGCGGACAGGGGGCTATGGCTACACCTTC.

This CDR3 is CASSAPGVQSRSYNSPLHF. The CDR3 nucleotides are TGTGCCAGCAGTGCCCCAGGGGTTCAAAGTCGGTCCTATAATTCACCCCTCCACTTT. J is TRBJ1-6 and V is TRBV6-1; a weak D match, TRBD1 (6 bases). Germline assignment: CDR1 MNHNS and CDR2 SASEGT. The V gene lost 4 bases and the J gene lost 1 base, with 20 bases spanning the gap. CDR3 length equals 19 residues.

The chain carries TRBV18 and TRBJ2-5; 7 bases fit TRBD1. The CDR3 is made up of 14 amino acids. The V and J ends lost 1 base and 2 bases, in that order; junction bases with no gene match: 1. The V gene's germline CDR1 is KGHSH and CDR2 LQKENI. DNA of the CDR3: TGTGCCAGCTCACCACAGACAGGGCAAGAGACCCAGTACTTC. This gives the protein CASSPQTGQETQYF.

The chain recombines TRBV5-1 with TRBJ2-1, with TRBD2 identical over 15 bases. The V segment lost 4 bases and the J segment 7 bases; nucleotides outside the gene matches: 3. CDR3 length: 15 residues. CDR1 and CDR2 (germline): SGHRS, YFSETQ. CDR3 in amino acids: CASSGLAGGPNEQFF. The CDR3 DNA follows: TGCGCCAGCAGCGGACTAGCGGGAGGGCCAAATGAGCAGTTCTTC.

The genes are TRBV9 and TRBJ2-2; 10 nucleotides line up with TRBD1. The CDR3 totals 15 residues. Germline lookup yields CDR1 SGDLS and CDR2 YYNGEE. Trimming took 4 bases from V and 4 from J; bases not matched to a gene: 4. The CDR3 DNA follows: TGTGCCAGCAGCACGGACAGGGGGTTCACCGGGGAGCTGTTTTTT. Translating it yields CASSTDRGFTGELFF.

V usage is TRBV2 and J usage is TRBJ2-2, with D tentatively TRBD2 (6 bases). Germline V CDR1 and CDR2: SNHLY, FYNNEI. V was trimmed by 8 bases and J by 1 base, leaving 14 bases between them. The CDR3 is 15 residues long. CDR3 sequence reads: CASREGLLNTGELFF. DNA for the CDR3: TGTGCCAGCCGAGAGGGACTGCTGAACACCGGGGAGCTGTTTTTT.